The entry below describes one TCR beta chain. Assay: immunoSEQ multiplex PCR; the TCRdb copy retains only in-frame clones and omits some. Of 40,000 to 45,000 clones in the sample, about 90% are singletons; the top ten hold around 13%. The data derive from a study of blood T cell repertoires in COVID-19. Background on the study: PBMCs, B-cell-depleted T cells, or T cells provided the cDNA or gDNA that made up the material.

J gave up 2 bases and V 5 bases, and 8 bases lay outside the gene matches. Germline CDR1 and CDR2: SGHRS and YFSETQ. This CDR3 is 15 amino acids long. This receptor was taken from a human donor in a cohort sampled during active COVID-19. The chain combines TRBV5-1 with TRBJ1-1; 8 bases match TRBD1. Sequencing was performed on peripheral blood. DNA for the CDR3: TGCGCCAGCAGAGTTAACCAGGGGGCCAACACTGAAGCTTTCTTT. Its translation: CASRVNQGANTEAFF.